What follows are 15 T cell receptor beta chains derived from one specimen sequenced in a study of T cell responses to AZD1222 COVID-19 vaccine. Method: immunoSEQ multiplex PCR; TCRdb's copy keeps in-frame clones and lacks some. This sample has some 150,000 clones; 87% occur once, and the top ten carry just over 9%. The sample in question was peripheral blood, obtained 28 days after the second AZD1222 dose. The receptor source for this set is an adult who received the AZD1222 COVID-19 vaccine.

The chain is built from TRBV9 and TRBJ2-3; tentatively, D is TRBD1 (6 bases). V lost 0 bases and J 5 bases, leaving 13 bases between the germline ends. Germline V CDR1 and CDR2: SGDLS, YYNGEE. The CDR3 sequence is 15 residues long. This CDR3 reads CASSVGAQGGDTQYF. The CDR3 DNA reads TGTGCCAGCAGCGTAGGGGCCCAAGGGGGAGATACGCAGTATTTT.

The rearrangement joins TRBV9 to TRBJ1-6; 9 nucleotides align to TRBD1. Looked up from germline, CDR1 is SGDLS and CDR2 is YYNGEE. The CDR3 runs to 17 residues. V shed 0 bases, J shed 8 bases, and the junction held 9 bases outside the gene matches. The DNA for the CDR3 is TGTGCCAGCAGCGTAGACCGACAGGGGGGTTCGGATTCACCCCTCCACTTT. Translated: CASSVDRQGGSDSPLHF.

The CDR3 DNA is TGTGCCAGCAGCTTAGGCCCGGGTATGAACACTGAAGCTTTCTTT. Its translation is CASSLGPGMNTEAFF. The chain carries TRBV7-8 and TRBJ1-1, with D unclear. Trimming stripped 1 base from V and 0 bases from J, with 9 bases between. Germline V gives CDR1 SGHVS, CDR2 FQNEAQ. The CDR3 extends over 15 amino acids.

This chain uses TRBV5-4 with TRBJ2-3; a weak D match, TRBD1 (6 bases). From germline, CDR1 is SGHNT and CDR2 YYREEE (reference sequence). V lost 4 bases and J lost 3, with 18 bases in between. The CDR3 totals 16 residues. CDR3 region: CASSLEGGGVTDTQYF. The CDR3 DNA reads TGTGCCAGCAGCCTCGAGGGTGGGGGCGTTACAGATACGCAGTATTTT. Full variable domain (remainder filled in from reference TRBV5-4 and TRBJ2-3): ETGVTQSPTHLIKTRGQQVTLRCSSQSGHNTVSWYQQALGQGPQFIFQYYREEENGRGNFPPRFSGLQFPNYSSELNVNALELDDSALYLCASSLEGGGVTDTQYFGPGTRLTVL.

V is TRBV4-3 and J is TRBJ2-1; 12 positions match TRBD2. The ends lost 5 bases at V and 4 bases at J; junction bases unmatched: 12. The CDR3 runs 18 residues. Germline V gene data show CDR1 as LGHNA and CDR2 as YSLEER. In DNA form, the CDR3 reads TGCGCCAGCAGCTCCCGACTAGGGACTAGCGGGCCATACAATGAGCAGTTCTTC. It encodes CASSSRLGTSGPYNEQFF.

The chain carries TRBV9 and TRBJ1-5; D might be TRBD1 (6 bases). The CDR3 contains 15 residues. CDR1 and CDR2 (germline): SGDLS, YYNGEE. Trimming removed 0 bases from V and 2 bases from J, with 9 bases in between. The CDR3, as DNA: TGTGCCAGCAGCGTAGGCTCAGGGGGCAATCAGCCCCAGCATTTT. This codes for CASSVGSGGNQPQHF.

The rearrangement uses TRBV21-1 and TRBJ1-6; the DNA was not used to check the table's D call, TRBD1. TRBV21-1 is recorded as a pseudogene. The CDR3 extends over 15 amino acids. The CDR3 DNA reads TGTGCCAGCAGCGGGCAGACAGGGTTCAAGACACCCCTCCACTTT. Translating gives CASSGQTGFKTPLHF.

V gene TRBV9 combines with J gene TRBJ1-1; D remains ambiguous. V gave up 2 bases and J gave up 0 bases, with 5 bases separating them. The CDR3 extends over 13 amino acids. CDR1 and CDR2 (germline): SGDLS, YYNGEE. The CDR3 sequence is CASSVDVNTEAFF. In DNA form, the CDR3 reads TGTGCCAGCAGCGTCGACGTGAACACTGAAGCTTTCTTT.

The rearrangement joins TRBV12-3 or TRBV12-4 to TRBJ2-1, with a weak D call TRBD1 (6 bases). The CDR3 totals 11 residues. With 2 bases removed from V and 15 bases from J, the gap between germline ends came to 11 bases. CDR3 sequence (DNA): TGTGCCAGCAGTTTACAGGGACACGCGTTCTTC. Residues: CASSLQGHAFF.

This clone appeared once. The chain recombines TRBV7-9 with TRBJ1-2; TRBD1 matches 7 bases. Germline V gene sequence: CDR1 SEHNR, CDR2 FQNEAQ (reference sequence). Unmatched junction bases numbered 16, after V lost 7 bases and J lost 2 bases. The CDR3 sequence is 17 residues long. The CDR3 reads CASTRSASTGVNYGYTF. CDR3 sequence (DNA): TGTGCCAGCACGCGTTCCGCAAGTACAGGGGTAAACTATGGCTACACCTTC.

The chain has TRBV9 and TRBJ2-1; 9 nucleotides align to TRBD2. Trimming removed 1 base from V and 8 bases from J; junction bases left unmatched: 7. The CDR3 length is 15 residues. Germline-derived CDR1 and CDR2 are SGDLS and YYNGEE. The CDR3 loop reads CASSVLAGGSYEQFF. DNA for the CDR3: TGTGCCAGCAGCGTATTGGCGGGAGGGAGCTATGAGCAGTTCTTC.

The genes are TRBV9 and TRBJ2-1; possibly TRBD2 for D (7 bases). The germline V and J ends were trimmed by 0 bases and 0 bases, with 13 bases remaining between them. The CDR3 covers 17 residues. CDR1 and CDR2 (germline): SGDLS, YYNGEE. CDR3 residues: CASSVGLADSSYNEQFF. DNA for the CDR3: TGTGCCAGCAGCGTAGGGCTAGCGGACAGCTCCTACAATGAGCAGTTCTTC.

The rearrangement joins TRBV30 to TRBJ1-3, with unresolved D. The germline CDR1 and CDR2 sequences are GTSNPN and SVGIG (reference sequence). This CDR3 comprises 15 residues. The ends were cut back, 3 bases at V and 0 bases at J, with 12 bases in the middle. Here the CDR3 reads CAWRALDASGNTIYF. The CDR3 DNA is TGTGCCTGGAGGGCCCTTGACGCCTCTGGAAACACCATATATTTT. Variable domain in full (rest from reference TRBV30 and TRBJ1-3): SQTIHQWPATLVQPVGSPLSLECTVEGTSNPNLYWYRQAAGRGLQLLFYSVGIGQISSEVPQNLSASRPQDRQFILSSKKLLLSDSGFYLCAWRALDASGNTIYFGEGSWLTVV.

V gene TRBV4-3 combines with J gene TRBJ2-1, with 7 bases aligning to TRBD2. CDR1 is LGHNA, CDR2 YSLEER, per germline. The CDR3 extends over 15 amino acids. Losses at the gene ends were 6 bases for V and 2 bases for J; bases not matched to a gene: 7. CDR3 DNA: TGCGCCAGCAGTAATAGTGCGGGAGCCTACAATGAGCAGTTCTTC. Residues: CASSNSAGAYNEQFF.

The CDR3 region is CASSPSGGQLSYEQYF. Here the CDR3 DNA reads TGTGCCAGCAGCCCGTCAGGGGGACAGCTTTCCTACGAGCAGTACTTC. The V gene is TRBV3-1 (or the pseudogene TRBV3-2), the J gene TRBJ2-7, with 7 bases that match TRBD1. V shed 4 bases, J shed 1 base, and the junction held 10 bases outside the gene matches. There are 16 residues in the CDR3. The V gene's germline CDR1 is LGHDT and CDR2 YNNKEL (reference sequence).